This TCR beta chain was sequenced in a study of blood T cells in healthy people across ages. For the second PCR, which ran for about 7 to 11 cycles, a sample-barcoded 5' primer and a J-beta primer mix were used. TCRdb reanalysed the 5' RACE reads using MiXCR and keeps one entry per CDR3 protein. Of 1.5 million to 1.9 million distinct CDR3 sequences detected, approximately 42% appear once; the ten largest clones hold just over 4%. Sequencing used blood. This TCR was sampled from a woman between 18 and 29 years old in good health.

This chain's CDR3 is CSVWDIGNEQYF. Here the CDR3 DNA reads TGCAGCGTTTGGGACATCGGGAACGAGCAGTACTTC. This chain uses TRBV29-1 with TRBJ2-7; tentatively, D is TRBD1 (6 bases). This CDR3 region has 12 residues. Per the germline V gene, CDR1 is SQVTM and CDR2 is ANQGSEA. The V and J ends lost 5 bases and 5 bases respectively, with 13 bases between them.